This record covers a single T cell receptor beta chain. Here immunoSEQ multiplex PCR was the method, and the copy in TCRdb shows in-frame clones only, minus some. The sample lists roughly 28,000 clones, 75% to 90% occurring once. Germline assignment: CDR1 SGDLS and CDR2 YYNGEE. There are 17 residues in the CDR3. Deletions cut 0 bases from V and 2 bases from J, with 12 bases between. The data belong to a study of OX40 agonist ivuxolimab in advanced cancers. Study context: It was ivuxolimab, an agonistic anti-OX40 (CD134) antibody, that patients were treated with. While on treatment, patients had intravenous ivuxolimab at 0.01 to 10 mg/kg every 2 weeks. Patients undergoing dose escalation presented with hepatocellular carcinoma, melanoma, renal cell or head and neck cancer. Males comprised approximately 81% of the group, whose mean age was about 61 years (range roughly 23 to 90).

The receptor's source is an adult with an advanced solid tumor such as melanoma, head and neck, liver or kidney cancer. The specimen was CD4+ or CD8+ T cells sorted from blood, collected in a trial of the OX40 agonist ivuxolimab. The chain joins TRBV9 to TRBJ1-6, with a weak D call TRBD1 (5 bases). The CDR3 loop reads CASSVEGTLPYNSPLHF. In nucleotides, the CDR3 is TGTGCCAGCAGCGTAGAGGGGACTCTACCCTATAATTCACCCCTCCACTTT.